The clone carrying this T cell receptor beta chain was seen many times. Its antigen is as yet unknown. These data belong to a study of T cells after yellow fever vaccination. Study results and limitations: Booster samples showed a return of most primary-vaccination clones (roughly 96% CD4, 88% CD8).

This CDR3 comprises 13 residues. V lost 5 bases and J lost 2, with 7 bases in between. The V gene's germline CDR1 is SGHAT and CDR2 FQNNGV. Making TCR cDNA involved 5'RACE template switching, which added UMIs and a universal primer site. From the 5' RACE reads, TCRdb called clonotypes with MiXCR, one entry per CDR3 protein. The table includes fewer than 350,000 distinct CDR3 sequences, approximately 3.9% detected once. This clonotype was sampled from a man in his late teens or twenties who received the YFV17D yellow fever vaccine. This specimen consisted of PBMCs, obtained on the day of the yellow fever booster vaccination. The chain recombines TRBV11-2 with TRBJ2-1; D perhaps matches TRBD2 (5 bases). CDR3 region: CASSPGAYNEQFF. As DNA, the CDR3 is TGTGCCAGCAGCCCCGGGGCCTACAATGAGCAGTTCTTC.